This TCR beta chain was identified during a study of CD8 T cells in Susac syndrome. General study results and limits: A relatively small number of individuals underwent TCR sequencing and HLA analysis.

Patients with stable or active relapsing-remitting disease, all of them treatment-naive, made up the multiple sclerosis controls. Negative isolation yielded CD8+ and CD4+ T cells; FACS enriched TEMRA cells. About this clonotype itself: No antigen is known for it.

CDR3 length: 13 amino acids. In germline, CDR1 is SQVTM, CDR2 ANQGSEA. Trimming cost V 6 bases and J 0 bases; bases outside gene matches: 5. RNA in amounts of roughly 0.5 to 1 ug was reverse transcribed with random hexamers. By means of immunoSEQ multiplex PCR, TCR beta CDR3 spanning 54 Vbeta and 13 Jbeta underwent amplification. A single record per CDR3 protein comes from TCRdb applying MiXCR to the immunoSEQ multiplex PCR reads. There are 150,000 to 250,000 distinct CDR3 sequences in the sample; roughly 96% occur only once, and approximately 0.097% lies in the top ten. This receptor was taken from a human donor with multiple sclerosis. Input material: CD4+ T cells from PBMCs. The V gene is TRBV29-1, the J gene TRBJ2-7; 7 positions match TRBD1. This chain's CDR3 is CSVQRDSSYEQYF. CDR3 nucleotides: TGCAGCGTGCAAAGGGACAGCTCCTACGAGCAGTACTTC.